This TCR beta chain was profiled in a study of beta chain features in type 1 diabetes. This clone has at least ten counts. Its antigen is not identified. General study results and limits: When Type 1 diabetes patients were examined, their TCRB CDR3s proved moderately but significantly shorter in all four CD4+ subsets.

V was clipped by 4 bases and J by 7 bases, with 17 bases between them. The CDR3 sequence is 14 residues long. Per germline, CDR1 GTSNPN and CDR2 SVGIG (reference sequence). The whole isolated RNA underwent reverse transcription, so sequencing captured expressed TCRB transcripts. Clones were sequenced by immunoSEQ multiplex PCR, and TCRdb holds only the in-frame ones, with some missing. Among roughly 150,000 clones listed, over 6% were seen once. V and J are TRBV30 and TRBJ2-1; D gene unclear. The source material was central memory CD4+ T cells from blood. This TCR came from a man aged 18 to 30 with type 1 diabetes. CDR3 protein: CAWTPTVNLNEQFF. The DNA for the CDR3 is TGTGCCTGGACCCCTACAGTAAACCTAAATGAGCAGTTCTTC.